Listed below are T cell receptor beta chains from one sample, sequenced in a study of T cells in Graves' hyperthyroidism and ophthalmopathy. TCRdb redid the calling of the multiplex PCR reads with MiXCR, one entry per CDR3 protein. This sample has more than 600,000 distinct CDR3 sequences; over 15% occur once, and the top ten carry under 8.5%. Material: blood. The receptors were sampled from a man aged 18 to 30 with Graves' hyperthyroidism. The CDR3 runs from the conserved cysteine through the conserved F or W. A D gene is named only where the DNA matches it firmly. Rows give clone size only sometimes, using once, few, many, or a class for an expanded clone.

d_call,v_call,clone_size,j_call,cdr3_aa,cdr3_nt
-,TRBV20-1,-,TRBJ2-7,CSAKVGGGYEQYF,TGCAGTGCTAAAGTGGGAGGGGGCTACGAGCAGTACTTC
-,TRBV20-1,-,TRBJ1-4,CSALPPAGGEKLFF,TGCAGTGCTCTCCCCCCGGCCGGAGGTGAAAAACTGTTTTTT
TRBD2,TRBV29-1,-,TRBJ2-1,CSVVTSGGLDEQFF,TGCAGCGTTGTGACTAGCGGAGGTCTGGATGAGCAGTTCTTC
TRBD1,TRBV10-3,many,TRBJ2-7,CAISLTGGKEQYF,TGTGCCATCAGCCTAACAGGGGGAAAAGAGCAGTACTTC
-,TRBV5-4,-,TRBJ1-1,CASSLAAENTEAFF,TGTGCCAGCAGCTTGGCCGCAGAGAACACTGAAGCTTTCTTT
TRBD2,TRBV28,many,TRBJ2-5,CASSSASGGQETQYF,TGTGCCAGCAGTAGCGCTAGCGGGGGACAAGAGACCCAGTACTTC
TRBD2,TRBV7-3,-,TRBJ2-1,CASSLVAGGTSYNEQFF,TGTGCCAGCAGCTTAGTTGCGGGAGGGACCTCCTACAATGAGCAGTTCTTC
TRBD2,TRBV7-3,-,TRBJ2-2,CASSLWGLAAGELFF,TGTGCCAGCAGCTTATGGGGACTAGCAGCCGGGGAGCTGTTTTTT
TRBD1,TRBV9,few,TRBJ1-1,CASSAITGATEAFF,TGTGCCAGCAGTGCCATCACAGGGGCGACTGAAGCTTTCTTT
-,TRBV4-1,-,TRBJ2-7,CASSRQGLQVDEQYF,TGCGCCAGCAGCCGTCAGGGACTTCAGGTGGACGAGCAGTACTTC
-,TRBV12-3/TRBV12-4,many,TRBJ2-6,CASAPGANVLTF,TGTGCCTCGGCCCCTGGGGCCAACGTCCTGACTTTC
-,TRBV28,many,TRBJ2-7,CASSLSPGLPYEQYF,TGTGCCAGCAGCCTATCGCCGGGTCTCCCCTACGAGCAGTACTTC
-,TRBV28,many,TRBJ1-2,CASSLIQDYGYTF,TGTGCCAGCAGTTTAATACAGGACTATGGCTACACCTTC
-,TRBV19,many,TRBJ1-5,CASSPSPEGDQPQHF,TGTGCCAGTAGTCCCTCCCCGGAGGGGGATCAGCCCCAGCATTTT
TRBD1,TRBV6-1,many,TRBJ2-7,CALDLGQDYEQYF,TGTGCCCTCGACCTGGGACAGGACTACGAGCAGTACTTC
TRBD1,TRBV6-1,many,TRBJ1-2,CATGQDLNYGYTF,TGTGCCACCGGACAGGACCTTAACTATGGCTACACCTTC
TRBD2,TRBV7-9,-,TRBJ2-2,CVSSQYISGRNTGELFF,TGTGTCAGCAGCCAATACATTAGCGGGAGGAACACCGGGGAGCTGTTTTTT